The TCR beta chain under discussion was sequenced for a study of Graves' ophthalmopathy and Graves' hyperthyroidism. Diagnostic conclusions were grounded in clinical symptoms, serum thyroxine, TRAb, thyroid ultrasound and orbital computed tomography. Amplification of TCR beta CDR3 regions used RNA transcripts. An opening RT-PCR round employed HTBI primers and preceded a second-round multiplex PCR. TCRdb used MiXCR to reprocess the multiplex PCR reads, holding one entry per CDR3 protein. The repertoire holds about 370,000 distinct CDR3 sequences, about a sixth seen once, with 2.4% in the top ten. This clonotype was observed a few times. The target antigen is unknown. Per germline, CDR1 SGHVS and CDR2 FNYEAQ. V was clipped by 1 base and J by 5 bases; unmatched bases: 8. This CDR3 has 17 residues. Points from the study as a whole: Using a 13-signature model, the authors split ophthalmopathy from stable hyperthyroidism, with 85% to 90% sensitivity and 81.08% specificity. At just under 71% sensitivity and 72.22% specificity, the model predicted progression of the ophthalmopathy.

The receptor was isolated from an adult woman with stable Graves' hyperthyroidism. The rearrangement joins TRBV7-6 to TRBJ2-1; TRBD2 agrees at 10 bases. Sample: peripheral blood. CDR3 sequence (DNA): TGTGCCAGCAGCTTAGAGCTAGCGGGAGTAGGGAACAATGAGCAGTTCTTC. Amino acid sequence: CASSLELAGVGNNEQFF.